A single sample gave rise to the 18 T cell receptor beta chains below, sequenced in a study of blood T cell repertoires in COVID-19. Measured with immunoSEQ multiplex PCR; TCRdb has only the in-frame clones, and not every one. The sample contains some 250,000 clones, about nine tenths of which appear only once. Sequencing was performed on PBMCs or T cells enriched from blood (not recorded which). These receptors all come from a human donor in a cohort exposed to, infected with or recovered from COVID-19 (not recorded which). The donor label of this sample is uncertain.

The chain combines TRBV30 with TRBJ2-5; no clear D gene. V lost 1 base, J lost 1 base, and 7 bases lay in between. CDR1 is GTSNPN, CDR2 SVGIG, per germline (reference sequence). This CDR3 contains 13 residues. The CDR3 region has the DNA TGTGCCTGGAGTGAGCGACTCCAAGAGACCCAGTACTTC. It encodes CAWSERLQETQYF.

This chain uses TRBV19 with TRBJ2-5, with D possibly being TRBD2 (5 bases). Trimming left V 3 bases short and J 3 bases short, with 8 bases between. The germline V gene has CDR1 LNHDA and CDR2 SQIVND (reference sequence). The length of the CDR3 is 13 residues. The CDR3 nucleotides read TGTGCCAGTAGTATTCCGCGGGAAGAGACCCAGTACTTC. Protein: CASSIPREETQYF.

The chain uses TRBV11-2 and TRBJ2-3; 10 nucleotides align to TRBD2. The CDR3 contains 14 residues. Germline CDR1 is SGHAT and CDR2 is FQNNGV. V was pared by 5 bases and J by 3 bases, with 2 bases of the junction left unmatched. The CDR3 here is CASSPGLATDTQYF. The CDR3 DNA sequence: TGTGCCAGCAGCCCGGGACTAGCGACAGATACGCAGTATTTT. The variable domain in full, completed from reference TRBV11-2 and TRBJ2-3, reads EAGVAQSPRYKIIEKRQSVAFWCNPISGHATLYWYQQILGQGPKLLIQFQNNGVVDDSQLPKDRFSAERLKGVDSTLKIQPAKLEDSAVYLCASSPGLATDTQYFGPGTRLTVL.

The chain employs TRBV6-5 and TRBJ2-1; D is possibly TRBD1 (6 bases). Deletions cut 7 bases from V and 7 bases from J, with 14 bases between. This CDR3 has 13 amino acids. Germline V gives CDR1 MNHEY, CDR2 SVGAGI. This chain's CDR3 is CASTNRVRNEQFF. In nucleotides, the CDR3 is TGTGCCAGCACCAACAGGGTCAGGAATGAGCAGTTCTTC.

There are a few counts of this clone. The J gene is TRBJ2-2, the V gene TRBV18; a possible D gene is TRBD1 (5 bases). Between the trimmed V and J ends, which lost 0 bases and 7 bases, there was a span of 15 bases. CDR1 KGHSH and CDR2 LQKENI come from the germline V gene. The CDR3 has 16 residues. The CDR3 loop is CASSPPKGARIGELFF. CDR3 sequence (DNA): TGTGCCAGCTCACCACCGAAAGGGGCGCGGATCGGGGAGCTGTTTTTT. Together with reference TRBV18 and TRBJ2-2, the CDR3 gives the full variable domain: NAGVMQNPRHLVRRRGQEARLRCSPMKGHSHVYWYRQLPEEGLKFMVYLQKENIIDESGMPKERFSAEFPKEGPSILRIQQVVRGDSAAYFCASSPPKGARIGELFFGEGSRLTVL.

The chain's CDR3 is CASSQTGNSGNTIYF. The CDR3 DNA follows: TGCGCCAGCAGTCAGACAGGGAATTCCGGAAACACCATATATTTT. The rearrangement links TRBV10-2 to TRBJ1-3; 7 bases fit TRBD1. With 5 bases clipped from V and 4 bases from J, the junction kept 8 bases outside the gene matches. This CDR3 region has 15 residues. The germline V gene encodes CDR1 WSHSY and CDR2 SAAADI.

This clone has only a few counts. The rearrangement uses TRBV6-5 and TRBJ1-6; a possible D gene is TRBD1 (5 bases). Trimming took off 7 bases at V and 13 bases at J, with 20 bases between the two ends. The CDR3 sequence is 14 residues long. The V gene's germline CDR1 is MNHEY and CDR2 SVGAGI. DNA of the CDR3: TGTGCCAGCAATAAGCCGGGACTTGGTACGCCCCTCCACTTT. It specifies CASNKPGLGTPLHF.

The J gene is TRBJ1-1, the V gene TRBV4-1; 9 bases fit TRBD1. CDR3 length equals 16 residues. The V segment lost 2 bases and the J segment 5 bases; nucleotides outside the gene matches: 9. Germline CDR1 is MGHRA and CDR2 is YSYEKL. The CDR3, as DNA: TGCGCCAGCAGCCAAACACGACAGGGGGGACGGACTGAAGCTTTCTTT. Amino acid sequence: CASSQTRQGGRTEAFF.

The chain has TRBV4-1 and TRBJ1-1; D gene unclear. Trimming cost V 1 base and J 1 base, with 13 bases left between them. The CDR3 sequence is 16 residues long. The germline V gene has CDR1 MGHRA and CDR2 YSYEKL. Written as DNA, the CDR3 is TGCGCCAGCAGCCAAGTGGCCGGGAACCCGAACACTGAAGCTTTCTTT. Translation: CASSQVAGNPNTEAFF.

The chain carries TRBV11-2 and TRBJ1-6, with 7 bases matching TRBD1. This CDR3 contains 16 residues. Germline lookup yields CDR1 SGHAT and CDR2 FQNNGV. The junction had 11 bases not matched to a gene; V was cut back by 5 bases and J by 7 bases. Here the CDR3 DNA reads TGTGCCAGCAGCCCCCGGACAGGTCGGAGAAATTCACCCCTCCACTTT. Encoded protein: CASSPRTGRRNSPLHF. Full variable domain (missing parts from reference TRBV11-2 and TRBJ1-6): EAGVAQSPRYKIIEKRQSVAFWCNPISGHATLYWYQQILGQGPKLLIQFQNNGVVDDSQLPKDRFSAERLKGVDSTLKIQPAKLEDSAVYLCASSPRTGRRNSPLHFGNGTRLTVT.

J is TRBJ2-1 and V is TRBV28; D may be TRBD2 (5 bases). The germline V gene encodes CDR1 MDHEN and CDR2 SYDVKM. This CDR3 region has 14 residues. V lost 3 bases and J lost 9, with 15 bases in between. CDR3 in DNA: TGTGCCAGCAGTTTTCAAGGGAAGGCGGGTGAGCAGTTCTTC. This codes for CASSFQGKAGEQFF.

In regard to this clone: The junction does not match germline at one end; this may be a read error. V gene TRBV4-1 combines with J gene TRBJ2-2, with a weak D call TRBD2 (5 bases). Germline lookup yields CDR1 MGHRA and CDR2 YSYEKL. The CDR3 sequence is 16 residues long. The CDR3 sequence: CANSQGSGVDAGELFF. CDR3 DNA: TGCGCCAACAGCCAAGGGTCCGGGGTGGACGCCGGGGAGCTGTTTTTT.

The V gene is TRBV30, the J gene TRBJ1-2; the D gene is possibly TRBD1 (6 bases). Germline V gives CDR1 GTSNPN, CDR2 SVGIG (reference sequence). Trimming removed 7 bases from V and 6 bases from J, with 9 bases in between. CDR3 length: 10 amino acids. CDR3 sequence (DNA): TGTGCCTTTTGGGACAATGGCTACACCTTC. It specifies CAFWDNGYTF.

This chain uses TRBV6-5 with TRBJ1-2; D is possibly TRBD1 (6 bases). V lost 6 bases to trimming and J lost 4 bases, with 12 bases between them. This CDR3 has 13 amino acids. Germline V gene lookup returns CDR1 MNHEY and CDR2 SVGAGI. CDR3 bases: TGTGCCAGCAGCCGGAACAGGGTCTATGGCTACACCTTC. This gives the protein CASSRNRVYGYTF.

This CDR3 reads CASSDTRGGEKLFF. The CDR3 DNA reads TGTGCCAGCAGCGATACCAGGGGAGGGGAAAAACTGTTTTTT. The rearrangement links TRBV21-1 to TRBJ1-4. TRBV21-1 has pseudogene status. CDR3 length: 14 residues.

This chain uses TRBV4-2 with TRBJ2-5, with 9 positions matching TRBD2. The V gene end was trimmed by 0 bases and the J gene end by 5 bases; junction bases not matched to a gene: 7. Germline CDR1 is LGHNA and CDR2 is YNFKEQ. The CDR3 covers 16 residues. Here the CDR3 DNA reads TGTGCCAGCAGCCAAGAAGTCGCGGGGGGGCGGGAGACCCAGTACTTC. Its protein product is CASSQEVAGGRETQYF.

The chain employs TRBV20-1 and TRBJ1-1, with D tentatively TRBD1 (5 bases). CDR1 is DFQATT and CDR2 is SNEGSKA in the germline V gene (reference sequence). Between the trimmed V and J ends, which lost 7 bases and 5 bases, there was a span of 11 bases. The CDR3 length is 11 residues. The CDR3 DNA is TGCAGTGTCGTGGGGCCGACTGAAGCTTTCTTT. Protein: CSVVGPTEAFF.

The CDR3 DNA sequence: TGTGCCACCAGTGACCCGCTACAGGGCCCGAAGGAGGAGCAGTACTTC. Translation: CATSDPLQGPKEEQYF. The chain links TRBV24-1 to TRBJ2-7; possibly TRBD1 for D (6 bases). V dropped 4 bases and J dropped 7 bases, with 22 bases sitting between them. CDR1 and CDR2 from the germline V gene are KGHDR and SFDVKD. The CDR3 has 16 residues.